These T cell receptor beta chains were read from a single sample in a study of blood T cell repertoires in COVID-19. The table came from immunoSEQ multiplex PCR; TCRdb's copy has only in-frame clones and leaves some out. The sample includes more than 300,000 clones, approximately 82% of them seen just once. The sequenced sample consisted of peripheral blood. These receptors all stem from a woman aged 50 to 60 with acute or convalescent COVID-19. CDR3s include the opening cysteine and the closing phenylalanine or tryptophan. The order of the fields is clone size, D gene, V gene, J gene, CDR3 DNA, CDR3 protein. The D gene is left open where the match is weak. Rows give clone size only sometimes, using once, few, many, or a class for an expanded clone.

>many|TRBD1|TRBV2|TRBJ2-7
TGTGCCAGCAGAGGGACAGGGCTAAGCGAGCAGTACTTC
CASRGTGLSEQYF
>once|TRBD1|TRBV7-2|TRBJ2-7
TGTGCCAGCAGCTTAGACTGGACAGGGGGATACGAGCAGTACTTC
CASSLDWTGGYEQYF
>-|-|TRBV19|TRBJ2-2
TGTGCCAGTAGGTCCAGGGGAAACGGGGAGCTGTTTTTT
CASRSRGNGELFF
>-|TRBD2|TRBV7-8|TRBJ2-3
TGTGCCAGCAGCTTAGGACTAGCGGGACCATACACGCAGTATTTT
CASSLGLAGPYTQYF
>-|-|TRBV7-3|TRBJ2-1
TGTGCCAGCAGCTTAAGCAGGGACAATGAGCAGTTCTTC
CASSLSRDNEQFF
>-|-|TRBV13|TRBJ2-5
TGTGCCAGCAGCTCCGGAGGTTTGGGGACCCAGTACTTC
CASSSGGLGTQYF
>-|-|TRBV5-4|TRBJ1-2
TGTGCCAGCAGCCTGGGGGGGGACTATGGCTACACCTTC
CASSLGGDYGYTF
>-|TRBD2|TRBV3-1/TRBV3-2|TRBJ2-5
TGTGCCAGCAGCTTCACAGCTAGCGGGGGGATACGTGGAGAGACCCAGTACTTC
CASSFTASGGIRGETQYF
>-|TRBD1|TRBV5-1|TRBJ2-1
TGCGCCAGCAGCGGGGTCGGGGACAGGATTGAGCAGTTCTTC
CASSGVGDRIEQFF
>-|TRBD2|TRBV27|TRBJ2-5
TGTGCCAGCAGCCCACGGTCGATGCGGGAGGGGGAGACCCAGTACTTC
CASSPRSMREGETQYF
>-|TRBD2|TRBV11-2|TRBJ2-1
TGTGCCAGCAGCCCAACCTTCCGGGGGGGACGCAATGAGCAGTTCTTC
CASSPTFRGGRNEQFF
>-|-|TRBV2|TRBJ1-1
TGTGCCAGTGCTTCTCCGGGGAGGATGAACACTGAAGCTTTCTTT
CASASPGRMNTEAFF
>-|TRBD1|TRBV5-6|TRBJ1-1
TGTGCCAGCAGCTCCCCCGGGACAGAATACGAAGCTTTCTTT
CASSSPGTEYEAFF
>-|-|TRBV21-1|TRBJ1-1
TGTGCCAGCAGCAAAAGGGGGAACACTGAAGCTTTCTTT
CASSKRGNTEAFF
>-|-|TRBV5-4|TRBJ2-3
TGTGCCAGCAGTATGGGGGGTCCAGATACGCAGTATTTT
CASSMGGPDTQYF
>few|-|TRBV19|TRBJ1-2
TGTGCCACCGGGGACATGGGTCGTGGCTACACCTTC
CATGDMGRGYTF
>-|TRBD1|TRBV4-1|TRBJ1-2
TGCGCCAGCGGTTCTCGACAGGGGACAAACTATGGCTACACCTTC
CASGSRQGTNYGYTF
>few|-|TRBV7-9|TRBJ1-1
TGTGCCAGCATCCAGACAGTAAACACTGAAGCTTTCTTT
CASIQTVNTEAFF
>-|TRBD1|TRBV24-1|TRBJ1-2
TGTGCCACCAGTGATCCCCGGACAGGGGAAGTCGGTGGCTACACCTTC
CATSDPRTGEVGGYTF
>-|-|TRBV30|TRBJ2-3
TGTGCCTGGAGTGTAGGGGTACGAGGGGGTACGCAGTATTTT
CAWSVGVRGGTQYF
>once|TRBD1|TRBV27|TRBJ1-1
TGTGCCAGCAGTCTATCTGGACAGGGGCGGATAGGTGAAGCTTTCTTT
CASSLSGQGRIGEAFF
>-|-|TRBV12-5|TRBJ1-2
TGTGCTAGTGGCAGTACCGGGACTAACTATGGCTACACCTTC
CASGSTGTNYGYTF
>-|TRBD2|TRBV30|TRBJ2-3
TGTGCCTGGATCCAAGGTCCTAGCGGGACGACAGATACGCAGTATTTT
CAWIQGPSGTTDTQYF
>few|-|TRBV21-1|TRBJ1-3
TGTGCAGCGGGGGGGAGTGGAAACACCATATATTTT
CAAGGSGNTIYF
>-|TRBD1|TRBV6-5|TRBJ1-2
TGTGCCAGCAGTTACAGGACAGGGGATGGCTACACCTTC
CASSYRTGDGYTF
>once|-|TRBV27|TRBJ2-3
TGTGCCAGCAGTTTAACCAGGGGCCCCCAAAATACGCAGTATTTT
CASSLTRGPQNTQYF
>-|-|TRBV25-1|TRBJ1-5
TGTGCCAGCAGTGGGGCCCTCGGCCTCCAGCATTTT
CASSGALGLQHF
>-|-|TRBV7-8|TRBJ2-7
TGTGCCAGCAGCTTGGGAAGGAAGCGGGACGAGCAGTACTTC
CASSLGRKRDEQYF
>-|TRBD1|TRBV7-9|TRBJ1-1
TGTGCCAGCAGTTCTCCTCAGGGGGCAGCGTGGGCTTTCTTT
CASSSPQGAAWAFF
>-|TRBD1|TRBV6-5|TRBJ2-3
TGTGCCAGCAGTCAGGGACAGGGAAATACGCAGTATTTT
CASSQGQGNTQYF
>-|TRBD2|TRBV7-9|TRBJ2-2
TGTGCCAGCAGCATTCCGGGACTAGCGGTTAACACCGGGGAGCTGTTTTTT
CASSIPGLAVNTGELFF
>-|TRBD1|TRBV3-1/TRBV3-2|TRBJ2-5
TGTGCCAGCAGCGGTTGGGACAGGGAAGAGACCCAGTACTTC
CASSGWDREETQYF
>-|-|TRBV7-7|TRBJ2-2
TGTGCCAGCAGCTCCCGGGAGAAGAACACCGGGGAGCTGTTTTTT
CASSSREKNTGELFF
>-|-|TRBV5-6|TRBJ1-2
TGTGCCAGCAGCGTCGGGAGGACTAACTATGGCTACACCTTC
CASSVGRTNYGYTF
>-|-|TRBV9|TRBJ1-2
TGTGCCAGCAGCGCCCCACCGGGGGGAGGCTATGGCTACACCTTC
CASSAPPGGGYGYTF
>-|-|TRBV7-3|TRBJ2-7
TGTGCCAGCAGCCCTTCCTACGAGCAGTACTTC
CASSPSYEQYF
>-|TRBD1|TRBV9|TRBJ2-1
TGTGCCAGCAGCGTAACAGGGGTAGAGCAGTTCTTC
CASSVTGVEQFF
>-|-|TRBV10-1|TRBJ2-2
TGCGCCAGCAGTGCCCCAGGAGGCACCGGGGAGCTGTTTTTT
CASSAPGGTGELFF
>-|-|TRBV6-5|TRBJ1-6
TGTGCCAGCAGTTACTCTCAGGGGTTTTATAATTCACCCCTCCACTTT
CASSYSQGFYNSPLHF
>-|TRBD1|TRBV9|TRBJ2-2
TGTGCCAGCAGCGCCACAGGGGCCCTCACCGGGGAGCTGTTTTTT
CASSATGALTGELFF